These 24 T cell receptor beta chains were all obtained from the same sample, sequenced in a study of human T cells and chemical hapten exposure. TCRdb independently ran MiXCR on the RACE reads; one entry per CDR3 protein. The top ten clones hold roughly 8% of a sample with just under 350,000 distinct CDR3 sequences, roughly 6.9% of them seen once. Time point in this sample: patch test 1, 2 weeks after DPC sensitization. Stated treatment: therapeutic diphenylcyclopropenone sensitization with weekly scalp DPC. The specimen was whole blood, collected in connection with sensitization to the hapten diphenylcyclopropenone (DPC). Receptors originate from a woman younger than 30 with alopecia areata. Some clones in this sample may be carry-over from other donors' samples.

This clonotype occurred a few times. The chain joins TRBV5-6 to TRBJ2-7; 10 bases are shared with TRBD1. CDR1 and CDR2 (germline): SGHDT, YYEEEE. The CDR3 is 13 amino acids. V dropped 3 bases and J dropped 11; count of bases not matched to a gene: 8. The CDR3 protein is CASSSPTGGREYF. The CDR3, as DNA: TGTGCCAGCAGCTCTCCGACAGGGGGCAGGGAGTACTTC.

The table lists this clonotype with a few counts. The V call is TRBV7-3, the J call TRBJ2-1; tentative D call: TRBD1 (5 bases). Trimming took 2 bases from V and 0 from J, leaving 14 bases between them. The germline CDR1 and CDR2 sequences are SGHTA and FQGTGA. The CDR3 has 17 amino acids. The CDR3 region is CASSLAGWQASYNEQFF. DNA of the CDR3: TGTGCCAGCAGCTTAGCAGGGTGGCAGGCCTCCTACAATGAGCAGTTCTTC.

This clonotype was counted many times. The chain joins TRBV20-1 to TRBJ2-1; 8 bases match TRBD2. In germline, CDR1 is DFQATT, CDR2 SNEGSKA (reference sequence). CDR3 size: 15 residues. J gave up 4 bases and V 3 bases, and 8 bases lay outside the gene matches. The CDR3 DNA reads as TGCAGTGCTAGTCCCACTAGCGGTGATTACAATGAGCAGTTCTTC. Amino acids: CSASPTSGDYNEQFF.

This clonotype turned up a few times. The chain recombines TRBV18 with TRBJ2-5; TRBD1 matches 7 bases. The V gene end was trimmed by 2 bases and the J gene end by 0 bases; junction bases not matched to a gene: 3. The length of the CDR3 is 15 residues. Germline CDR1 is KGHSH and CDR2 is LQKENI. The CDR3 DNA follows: TGTGCCAGCTCACCAAAACAGGGGAACCAAGAGACCCAGTACTTC. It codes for CASSPKQGNQETQYF.

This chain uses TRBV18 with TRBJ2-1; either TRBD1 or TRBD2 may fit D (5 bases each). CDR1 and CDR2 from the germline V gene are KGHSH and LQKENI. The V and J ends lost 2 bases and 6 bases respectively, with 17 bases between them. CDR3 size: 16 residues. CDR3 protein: CASSPFHDSGGNEQFF. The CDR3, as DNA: TGTGCCAGCTCACCATTCCATGACAGTGGGGGCAATGAGCAGTTCTTC.

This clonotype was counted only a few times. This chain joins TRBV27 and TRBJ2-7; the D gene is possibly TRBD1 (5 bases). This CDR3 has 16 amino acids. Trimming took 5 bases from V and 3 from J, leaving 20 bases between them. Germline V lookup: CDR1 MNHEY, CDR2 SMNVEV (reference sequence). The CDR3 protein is CASSTVDSYRGYEQYF. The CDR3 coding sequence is TGTGCCAGCAGTACCGTAGACAGCTACAGAGGCTACGAGCAGTACTTC.

CDR3 sequence reads: CASSDLQTLGRLPETQYF. The CDR3, as DNA: TGTGCCAGCAGTGATCTTCAGACCCTCGGGCGACTCCCGGAGACCCAGTACTTC. The chain uses TRBV2 and TRBJ2-5; D not certain. The CDR3 is 18 amino acids. Germline V CDR1 and CDR2: SNHLY, FYNNEI. The germline V and J ends were trimmed by 3 bases and 5 bases, with 25 bases remaining between them.

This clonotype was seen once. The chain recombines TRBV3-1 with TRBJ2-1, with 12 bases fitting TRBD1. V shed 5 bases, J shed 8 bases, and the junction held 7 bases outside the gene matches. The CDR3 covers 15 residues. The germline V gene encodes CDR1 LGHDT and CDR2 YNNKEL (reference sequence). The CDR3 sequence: CASSFPGQGADEQFF. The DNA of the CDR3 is TGTGCCAGCAGCTTCCCGGGACAGGGGGCAGATGAGCAGTTCTTC.

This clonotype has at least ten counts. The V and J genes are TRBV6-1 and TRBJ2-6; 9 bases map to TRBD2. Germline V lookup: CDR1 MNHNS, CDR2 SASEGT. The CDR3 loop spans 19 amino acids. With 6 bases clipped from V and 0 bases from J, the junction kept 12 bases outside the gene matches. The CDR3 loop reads CASRASGADRSSGANVLTF. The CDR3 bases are TGTGCCAGCAGAGCTAGCGGGGCGGACCGAAGCTCTGGGGCCAACGTCCTGACTTTC.

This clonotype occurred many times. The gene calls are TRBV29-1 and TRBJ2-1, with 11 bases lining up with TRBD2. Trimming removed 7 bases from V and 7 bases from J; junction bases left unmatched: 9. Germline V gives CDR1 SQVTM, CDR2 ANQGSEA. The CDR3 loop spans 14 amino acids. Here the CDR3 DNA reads TGCAGCGCGCTTAGCGGGGGGGCCACGAATGAGCAGTTCTTC. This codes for CSALSGGATNEQFF.

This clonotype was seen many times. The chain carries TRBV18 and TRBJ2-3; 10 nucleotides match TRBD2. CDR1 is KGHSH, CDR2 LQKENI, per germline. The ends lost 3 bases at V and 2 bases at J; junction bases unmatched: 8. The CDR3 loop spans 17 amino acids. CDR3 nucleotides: TGTGCCAGCTCACCGCCAAATAGCGGGGGGAACACAGATACGCAGTATTTT. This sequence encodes CASSPPNSGGNTDTQYF.

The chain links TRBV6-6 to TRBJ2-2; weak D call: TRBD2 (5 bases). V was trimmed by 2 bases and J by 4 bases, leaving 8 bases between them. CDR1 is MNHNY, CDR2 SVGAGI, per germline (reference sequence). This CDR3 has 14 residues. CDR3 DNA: TGTGCCAGCAGTTACGCTAGCAGCACCGGGGAGCTGTTTTTT. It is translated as CASSYASSTGELFF.

CDR3 nucleotide sequence: TGTGCCAGCAGCCCCCCGGGACTAGGACCAGATACGCAGTATTTT. As protein: CASSPPGLGPDTQYF. The V and J genes are TRBV7-9 and TRBJ2-3; 8 positions agree with TRBD2. V was pared by 5 bases and J by 4 bases, with 8 bases of the junction left unmatched. The CDR3 has 15 residues. Germline CDR1 SEHNR, CDR2 FQNEAQ (reference sequence).

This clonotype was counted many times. The DNA for the CDR3 is TGTGCCAGCAGCCCGACTCTTGGCGGCGGCTCCTACAATGAGCAGTTCTTC. Translating it yields CASSPTLGGGSYNEQFF. The genes are TRBV7-6 and TRBJ2-1, with D uncertain. Trimming removed 5 bases from V and 0 bases from J, with 17 bases in between. This CDR3 region has 17 residues. Germline V gives CDR1 SGHVS, CDR2 FNYEAQ.

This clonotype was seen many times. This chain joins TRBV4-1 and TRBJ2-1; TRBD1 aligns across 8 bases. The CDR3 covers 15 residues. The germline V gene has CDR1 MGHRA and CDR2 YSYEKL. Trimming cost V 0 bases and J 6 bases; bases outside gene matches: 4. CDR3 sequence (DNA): TGCGCCAGCAGCCAAGACAGGGGGCCTTTCAATGAGCAGTTCTTC. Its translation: CASSQDRGPFNEQFF.

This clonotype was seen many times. CDR3 loop: CSVVQANTGELFF. The DNA of the CDR3 is TGCAGCGTTGTACAGGCGAACACCGGGGAGCTGTTTTTT. The J gene is TRBJ2-2, the V gene TRBV29-1, with D possibly being TRBD1 (5 bases). This CDR3 is 13 amino acids long. Germline V gene data show CDR1 as SQVTM and CDR2 as ANQGSEA. Trimming shortened V by 4 bases and J by 0 bases, and 6 bases separated the two germline ends.

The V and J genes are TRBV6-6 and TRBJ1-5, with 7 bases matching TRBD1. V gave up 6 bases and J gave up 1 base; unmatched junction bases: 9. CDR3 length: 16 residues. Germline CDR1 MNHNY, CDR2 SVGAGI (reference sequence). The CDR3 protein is CASSLRQGKSNQPQHF. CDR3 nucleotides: TGTGCCAGCAGCCTGCGACAGGGAAAAAGCAATCAGCCCCAGCATTTT.

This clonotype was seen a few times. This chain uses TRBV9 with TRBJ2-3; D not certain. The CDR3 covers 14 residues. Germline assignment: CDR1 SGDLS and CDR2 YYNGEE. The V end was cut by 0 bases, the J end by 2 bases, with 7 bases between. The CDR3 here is CASSVDHSTDTQYF. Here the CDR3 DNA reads TGTGCCAGCAGCGTAGATCACTCCACAGATACGCAGTATTTT. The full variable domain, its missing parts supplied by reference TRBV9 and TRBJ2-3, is DSGVTQTPKHLITATGQRVTLRCSPRSGDLSVYWYQQSLDQGLQFLIQYYNGEERAKGNILERFSAQQFPDLHSELNLSSLELGDSALYFCASSVDHSTDTQYFGPGTRLTVL.

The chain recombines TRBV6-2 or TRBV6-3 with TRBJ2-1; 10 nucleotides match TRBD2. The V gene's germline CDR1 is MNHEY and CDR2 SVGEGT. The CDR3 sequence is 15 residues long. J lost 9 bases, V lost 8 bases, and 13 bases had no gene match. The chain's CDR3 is CASWDSGGRFGEQFF. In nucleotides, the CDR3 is TGTGCCAGCTGGGATAGCGGGGGGAGGTTCGGTGAGCAGTTCTTC.

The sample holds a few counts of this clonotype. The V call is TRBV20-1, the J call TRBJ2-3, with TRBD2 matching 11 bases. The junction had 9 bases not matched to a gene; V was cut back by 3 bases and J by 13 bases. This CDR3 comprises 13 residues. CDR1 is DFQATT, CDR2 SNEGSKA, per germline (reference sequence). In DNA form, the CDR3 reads TGCAGTGCTAGGTCACTAGCGGGGGCCCTTAAGTATTTT. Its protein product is CSARSLAGALKYF.

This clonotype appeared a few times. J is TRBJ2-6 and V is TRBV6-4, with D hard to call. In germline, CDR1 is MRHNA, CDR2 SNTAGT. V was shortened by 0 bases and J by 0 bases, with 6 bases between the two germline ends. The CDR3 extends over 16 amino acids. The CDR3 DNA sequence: TGTGCCAGCAGTGACTCGAAGGGCTCTGGGGCCAACGTCCTGACTTTC. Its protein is CASSDSKGSGANVLTF.

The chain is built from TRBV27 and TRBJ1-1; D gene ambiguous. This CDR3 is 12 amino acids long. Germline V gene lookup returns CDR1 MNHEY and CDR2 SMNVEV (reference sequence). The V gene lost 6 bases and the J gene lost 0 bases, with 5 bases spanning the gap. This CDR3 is CASRAMNTEAFF. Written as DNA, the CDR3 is TGTGCCAGCAGGGCTATGAACACTGAAGCTTTCTTT.

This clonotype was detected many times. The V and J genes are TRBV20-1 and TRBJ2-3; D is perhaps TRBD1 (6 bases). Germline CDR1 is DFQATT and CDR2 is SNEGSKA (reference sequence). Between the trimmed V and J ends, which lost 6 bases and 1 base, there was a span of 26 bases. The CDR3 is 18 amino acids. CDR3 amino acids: CSATRTAKVLKRTDTQYF. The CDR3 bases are TGCAGTGCCACGAGGACAGCAAAGGTGCTTAAACGCACAGATACGCAGTATTTT.

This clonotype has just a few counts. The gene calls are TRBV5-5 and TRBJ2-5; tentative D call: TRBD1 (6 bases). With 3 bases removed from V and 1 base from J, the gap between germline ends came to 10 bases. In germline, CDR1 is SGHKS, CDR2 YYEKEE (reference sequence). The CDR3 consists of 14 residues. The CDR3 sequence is CASSWDTGQETQYF. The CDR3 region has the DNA TGTGCCAGCAGCTGGGACACAGGCCAAGAGACCCAGTACTTC.